One and the same sample provided the 10 T cell receptor beta chains below, sequenced in a study of neurological immune-mediated disorders (dated by TCRdb to the late 2010s). The library was generated by 5' RACE. TCRdb names Illumina HiSeq 2500 as the instrument used. The public reads were reprocessed in TCRdb via fastp at Q25 and MiXCR, keeping in-frame beta chains. Each CDR3 protein appears once, grouped with its most common genes and DNA. A total of about 59,000 distinct CDR3 sequences appear in this sample, 3% to 4.5% of them only once. Around 3.1% of the sample goes to the ten largest clones. Sequencing was carried out using PBMCs. Receptor source: a woman aged 25 to 39 with multiple sclerosis.

This clonotype has ten or more counts. The genes are TRBV12-3 or TRBV12-4 and TRBJ2-3; D gene unclear. The CDR3 spans 14 residues. Trimming pared 3 bases from V and 0 bases from J, leaving 7 bases between. The chain's CDR3 is CASSLLGSTDTQYF. CDR3 in DNA: TGTGCCAGCAGTTTGTTGGGGAGCACAGATACGCAGTATTTT.

This clonotype was seen repeatedly, ten times or more. This rearrangement joins TRBV5-1 to TRBJ2-7; 8 nucleotides line up with TRBD2. Trimming at V came to 2 bases and at J to 3 bases, leaving 7 bases not matched to a gene. The germline CDR1 and CDR2 sequences are SGHRS and YFSETQ. There are 15 residues in the CDR3. CDR3 residues: CASSFGLAGYYEQYF. The CDR3, as DNA: TGCGCCAGCAGCTTCGGGCTAGCGGGCTACTACGAGCAGTACTTC. Together with reference TRBV5-1 and TRBJ2-7, the CDR3 gives the full variable domain: KAGVTQTPRYLIKTRGQQVTLSCSPISGHRSVSWYQQTPGQGLQFLFEYFSETQRNKGNFPGRFSGRQFSNSRSEMNVSTLELGDSALYLCASSFGLAGYYEQYFGPGTRLTVT.

Remarks on this clonotype: This may arise from a read error, as a much more abundant clone is one base away. V usage is TRBV10-3 and J usage is TRBJ2-1; D unresolved. Germline-derived CDR1 and CDR2 are ENHRY and SYGVKD. V gave up 4 bases and J gave up 8 bases, with 15 bases separating them. CDR3 length: 14 residues. CDR3 region: CAISGRKGRDEQFF. The CDR3 nucleotides read TGTGCCATCAGTGGGAGAAAGGGTAGAGATGAGCAGTTCTTC.

Many counts were recorded for this clonotype. This chain uses TRBV20-1 with TRBJ1-5, with TRBD1 matching 8 bases. Germline V gene sequence: CDR1 DFQATT, CDR2 SNEGSKA (reference sequence). The CDR3 loop spans 14 amino acids. J lost 5 bases, V lost 3 bases, and 6 bases had no gene match. The CDR3 protein is CSASDGTGHQPQHF. DNA of the CDR3: TGCAGTGCTAGTGATGGGACAGGACATCAGCCCCAGCATTTT.

This clonotype was detected ten times or more. CDR3 loop: CASSLGLLSGNTIYF. As DNA, the CDR3 is TGTGCCAGCAGCTTAGGTCTCCTCTCTGGAAACACCATATATTTT. This chain joins TRBV7-8 and TRBJ1-3; D not certain. Between the trimmed V and J ends, which lost 1 base and 0 bases, there was a span of 7 bases. Germline V lookup: CDR1 SGHVS, CDR2 FQNEAQ. This CDR3 has 15 amino acids.

The sample holds many counts of this clonotype. CDR3 residues: CATSEPGSYNEQFF. The DNA for the CDR3 is TGTGCCACCAGTGAGCCGGGCTCCTACAATGAGCAGTTCTTC. The chain links TRBV24-1 to TRBJ2-1, with no clear D. Deletions cut 4 bases from V and 0 bases from J, with 6 bases between. This CDR3 is 14 amino acids long. The germline V gene has CDR1 KGHDR and CDR2 SFDVKD.

The table lists this clonotype with many counts. The gene calls are TRBV2 and TRBJ2-4, with a tentative D call TRBD1 (5 bases). The CDR3 is made up of 15 amino acids. Trimming cost V 0 bases and J 0 bases, with 6 bases left between them. Germline V gives CDR1 SNHLY, CDR2 FYNNEI. The CDR3 bases are TGTGCCAGCAGTGAAGCAGGGGTAGCCAAAAACATTCAGTACTTC. Protein product: CASSEAGVAKNIQYF.

The table lists this clonotype with many counts. The chain recombines TRBV12-3 or TRBV12-4 with TRBJ2-3; TRBD1 is a possible D gene (6 bases). V lost 6 bases to trimming and J lost 3 bases, with 13 bases between them. This CDR3 is 14 amino acids long. DNA of the CDR3: TGTGCCAGCAGGTACAGGGTTGGAACAGATACGCAGTATTTT. Protein: CASRYRVGTDTQYF.

This clonotype came up many times. The gene calls are TRBV4-1 and TRBJ2-7; unclear D gene. There are 16 residues in the CDR3. Germline CDR1 and CDR2: MGHRA and YSYEKL. The V end lost 0 bases, the J end lost 1 base, and 13 bases lay between the germline ends. The CDR3 is CASSQEGQINSYEQYF. DNA for the CDR3: TGCGCCAGCAGCCAAGAAGGGCAGATTAATTCCTACGAGCAGTACTTC.

This clonotype has ten or more counts. The chain joins TRBV5-1 to TRBJ2-1; 7 nucleotides align to TRBD1. CDR3 length: 13 amino acids. CDR1 SGHRS and CDR2 YFSETQ come from the germline V gene. J gave up 9 bases and V 1 base, and 4 bases lay outside the gene matches. CDR3 sequence (DNA): TGCGCCAGCAGCTTGTTAGGGGGCGTTGAGCAGTTCTTC. Its protein is CASSLLGGVEQFF. The variable domain in full, with the rest retrieved from reference TRBV5-1 and TRBJ2-1, is KAGVTQTPRYLIKTRGQQVTLSCSPISGHRSVSWYQQTPGQGLQFLFEYFSETQRNKGNFPGRFSGRQFSNSRSEMNVSTLELGDSALYLCASSLLGGVEQFFGPGTRLTVL.